This entry concerns a single T cell receptor beta chain. The antigen remains unidentified. It was with a sample-barcoded 5' primer and a J-beta primer mix that a second PCR of about 7 to 12 cycles was run. MiXCR was run by TCRdb on the 5' RACE reads, yielding one entry per CDR3 protein. The top ten clones hold roughly 13% of a sample with about 1.1 million distinct CDR3 sequences, less than 45% of them seen once. The sample is drawn from a study of blood T cells in healthy people across ages. This CDR3 contains 13 residues. In germline, CDR1 is SNHLY, CDR2 FYNNEI. The study, taken as a whole, reports: Possibly confounding the expanded clonotype changes was the fact that donor CMV status was unknown. Using unsorted PBMCs precluded a conclusive naive versus antigen-experienced comparison.

Aged roughly 6 to 100, donors were systemically healthy Caucasians from Russia. Every participating donor contributed about 10 milliliters of peripheral blood through a draw. This sequence was found in a man younger than 30 in good health. Material for sequencing was blood. This chain connects TRBV2 to TRBJ2-4; the D is unclear. The closer fit of TRBJ2-5 to the DNA end suggests the J call may be wrong. CDR3 coding DNA: TGTGCCAGCAGTGAATCCCCTGGGGAGACCCAGTACTTC. This sequence encodes CASSESPGETQYF.